This TCR beta chain was recorded in a study of T-cell reconstitution after alpha-beta-depleted transplantation in children. General study results and limits: The study reportedly traced alpha-beta T cells about two months after transplant to several hundred expanded graft clones. A year had passed since transplant, and T-cell counts and diversity by then came mostly from newly produced T cells.

This clonotype was counted many times. The antigen is undetermined. Germline V gives CDR1 SGHRS, CDR2 YFSETQ. V lost 0 bases to trimming and J lost 4 bases; unmatched junction nucleotides: 4. The CDR3 contains 15 residues. The library targeted TCRbeta and was prepared with unique molecular identifiers. TCRdb independently ran MiXCR on the PCR reads; one entry per CDR3 protein. The repertoire consists of hundreds of thousands of distinct CDR3 sequences, with under 15% occurring once and the leading ten covering 2% to 2.5%. The material was PBMCs, mostly from graft donor cells, obtained 360 days after TCRalphabeta/CD19-depleted stem cell transplant. This TCR was recovered from a male patient younger than 18 who had a stem cell transplant for acute myeloid leukemia, so the T cells may come from the graft donor. V gene TRBV5-1 combines with J gene TRBJ1-5; the match to TRBD1 covers 7 bases. The CDR3 protein is CASSLVPTGNQPQHF. CDR3 in DNA: TGCGCCAGCAGCTTGGTACCGACAGGGAATCAGCCCCAGCATTTT.